This T cell receptor (beta chain) derives from a study of blood T cell repertoires in COVID-19. Study overall: Specimens from acute and convalescent COVID-19 originated in the United States, Italy and Spain.

Some clones are missing from TCRdb's copy, which holds only in-frame ones; the method was immunoSEQ multiplex PCR. The sample records about 160,000 clones, 75% to 90% being singletons. This CDR3 is built from 15 residues. V lost 3 bases, J lost 7 bases, and 13 bases lay in between. CDR1 is LNHDA and CDR2 is SQIVND in the germline V gene (reference sequence). This clone has ten or more counts. The V gene is TRBV19, the J gene TRBJ2-6; a possible D gene is TRBD1 (5 bases). Specimen: peripheral blood. The receptor's source is a human donor with acute or convalescent COVID-19. The donor label of this sample is uncertain. The CDR3, as DNA: TGTGCCAGTAGTATTGGCAGGGTCGTTGCCAACGTCCTGACTTTC. Protein product: CASSIGRVVANVLTF.